What follows are 11 T cell receptor beta chains derived from one specimen sequenced in a study of OX40 agonist ivuxolimab in advanced cancers. Method: immunoSEQ multiplex PCR; TCRdb's copy keeps in-frame clones and lacks some. In the table there are around 66,000 clones, around 90% of which are singletons. The sequencing used CD4+ or CD8+ T cells sorted from blood, collected in a trial of the OX40 agonist ivuxolimab. The receptor set was obtained from an adult with an advanced solid tumor such as melanoma, head and neck, liver or kidney cancer.

V usage is TRBV27 and J usage is TRBJ2-2; TRBD2 agrees at 13 bases. This CDR3 spans 18 amino acids. Looked up from germline, CDR1 is MNHEY and CDR2 is SMNVEV (reference sequence). The V gene end was trimmed by 5 bases and the J gene end by 0 bases; junction bases not matched to a gene: 6. CDR3 nucleotides: TGTGCCAGCAGTATACGGACTAGCGGGAGCACGAACACCGGGGAGCTGTTTTTT. Translated: CASSIRTSGSTNTGELFF.

The gene calls are TRBV29-1 and TRBJ1-2; D remains ambiguous. The V end was cut by 3 bases, the J end by 5 bases, with 13 bases between. The germline V gene encodes CDR1 SQVTM and CDR2 ANQGSEA. CDR3 length: 13 residues. DNA of the CDR3: TGCAGCGTTGAGAGTCAGGTAGCGTATGGCTACACCTTC. It is translated as CSVESQVAYGYTF.

The rearrangement joins TRBV27 to TRBJ2-1; no reliable D call. Per germline, CDR1 MNHEY and CDR2 SMNVEV (reference sequence). The CDR3 is made up of 11 amino acids. V dropped 6 bases and J dropped 4 bases, with 4 bases sitting between them. CDR3 DNA sequence: TGTGCCAGCAGCCGATACAATGAGCAGTTCTTC. This translates into CASSRYNEQFF.

This clone turned up a few times. The chain is built from TRBV27 and TRBJ2-2; D might be TRBD1 or TRBD2, each matching 6 bases. The CDR3 spans 17 residues. Germline CDR1 and CDR2: MNHEY and SMNVEV (reference sequence). V lost 6 bases and J lost 5, with 22 bases in between. As DNA, the CDR3 is TGTGCCAGCAGGACCCGATTTTGGGGGGCGCATACCGGGGAGCTGTTTTTT. Its translation: CASRTRFWGAHTGELFF.

This chain connects TRBV7-9 to TRBJ2-3; D perhaps matches TRBD2 (6 bases). The V and J ends lost 5 bases and 2 bases respectively, with 11 bases between them. The CDR3 contains 14 residues. Germline CDR1 and CDR2: SEHNR and FQNEAQ (reference sequence). CDR3 residues: CASSKGLFTDTQYF. In DNA, the CDR3 is TGTGCCAGCAGCAAGGGACTGTTCACAGATACGCAGTATTTT.

V gene TRBV25-1 combines with J gene TRBJ1-4, with D maybe TRBD1 (6 bases). V lost 4 bases, J lost 0 bases, and 15 bases lay in between. CDR1 is MGHDK, CDR2 SYGVNS, per germline. The length of the CDR3 is 17 residues. CDR3 protein: CASSGLTGWATNEKLFF. In DNA, the CDR3 is TGTGCCAGCAGTGGATTAACAGGGTGGGCAACTAATGAAAAACTGTTTTTT.

This clone showed up just a few times. V usage is TRBV19 and J usage is TRBJ2-7, with 12 positions matching TRBD1. CDR1 and CDR2 from the germline V gene are LNHDA and SQIVND (reference sequence). The V and J ends lost 5 bases and 4 bases, in that order; junction bases with no gene match: 12. CDR3 length: 17 amino acids. This CDR3 reads CASSSRTPGQGAYEQYF. CDR3 DNA: TGTGCCAGTAGTTCCAGAACCCCGGGACAGGGGGCTTACGAGCAGTACTTC.

The rearrangement joins TRBV7-2 to TRBJ2-2, with 8 bases aligning to TRBD1. There are 16 residues in the CDR3. Trimming took 6 bases from V and 2 from J; bases not matched to a gene: 8. The germline V gene encodes CDR1 SGHTA and CDR2 FQGNSA. The CDR3 reads CASSLIGQGNTGELFF. The CDR3 bases are TGTGCCAGCAGTCTAATAGGACAGGGAAACACCGGGGAGCTGTTTTTT. Based on the CDR3 plus reference TRBV7-2 and TRBJ2-2, the full variable domain is GAGVSQSPSNKVTEKGKDVELRCDPISGHTALYWYRQSLGQGLEFLIYFQGNSAPDKSGLPSDRFSAERTGGSVSTLTIQRTQQEDSAVYLCASSLIGQGNTGELFFGEGSRLTVL.

V usage is TRBV7-2 and J usage is TRBJ2-4; possibly TRBD1 or TRBD2 for D (5 bases each). CDR1 SGHTA and CDR2 FQGNSA come from the germline V gene. The CDR3 runs to 12 residues. The V end was cut by 0 bases, the J end by 11 bases, with 8 bases between. The CDR3 sequence: CASSLAPGLQYF. CDR3 sequence (DNA): TGTGCCAGCAGCTTAGCGCCGGGACTTCAGTACTTC.

V and J are TRBV11-2 and TRBJ2-7; perhaps TRBD1 as D (6 bases). Trimming removed 5 bases at V and 10 bases at J, with 12 bases between. Looked up from germline, CDR1 is SGHAT and CDR2 is FQNNGV. The CDR3 is 11 residues long. CDR3 DNA: TGTGCCAGCAGCCCCCAGGGGATCCAGTACTTC. It specifies CASSPQGIQYF. Complete variable domain (other parts from reference TRBV11-2 and TRBJ2-7): EAGVAQSPRYKIIEKRQSVAFWCNPISGHATLYWYQQILGQGPKLLIQFQNNGVVDDSQLPKDRFSAERLKGVDSTLKIQPAKLEDSAVYLCASSPQGIQYFGPGTRLTVT.

CDR3 nucleotide sequence: TGTGCCAGTAGTAAGTCAGTAGAGGGTTCTAACTATGGCTACACCTTC. It codes for CASSKSVEGSNYGYTF. The V call is TRBV19, the J call TRBJ1-2, with D unclear. CDR3 size: 16 residues. Germline assignment: CDR1 LNHDA and CDR2 SQIVND (reference sequence). With 4 bases removed from V and 0 bases from J, the gap between germline ends came to 15 bases. The full variable domain, rest sourced from reference TRBV19 and TRBJ1-2, is DGGITQSPKYLFRKEGQNVTLSCEQNLNHDAMYWYRQDPGQGLRLIYYSQIVNDFQKGDIAEGYSVSREKKESFPLTVTSAQKNPTAFYLCASSKSVEGSNYGYTFGSGTRLTVV.